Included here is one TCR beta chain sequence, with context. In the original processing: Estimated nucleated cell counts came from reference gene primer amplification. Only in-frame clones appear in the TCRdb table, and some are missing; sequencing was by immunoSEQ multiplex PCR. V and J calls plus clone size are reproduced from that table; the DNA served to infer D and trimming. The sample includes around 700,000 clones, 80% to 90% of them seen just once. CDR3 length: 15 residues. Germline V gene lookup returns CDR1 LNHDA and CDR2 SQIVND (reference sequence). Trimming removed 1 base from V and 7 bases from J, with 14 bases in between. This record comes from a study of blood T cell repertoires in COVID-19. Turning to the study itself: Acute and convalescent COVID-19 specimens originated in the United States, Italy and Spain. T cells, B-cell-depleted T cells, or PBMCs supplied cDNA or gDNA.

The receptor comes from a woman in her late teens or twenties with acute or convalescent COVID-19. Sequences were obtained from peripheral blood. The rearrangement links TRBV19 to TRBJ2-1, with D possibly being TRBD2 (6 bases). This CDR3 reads CASSIGELAANEQFF. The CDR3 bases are TGTGCCAGTAGTATAGGGGAACTAGCCGCTAATGAGCAGTTCTTC.